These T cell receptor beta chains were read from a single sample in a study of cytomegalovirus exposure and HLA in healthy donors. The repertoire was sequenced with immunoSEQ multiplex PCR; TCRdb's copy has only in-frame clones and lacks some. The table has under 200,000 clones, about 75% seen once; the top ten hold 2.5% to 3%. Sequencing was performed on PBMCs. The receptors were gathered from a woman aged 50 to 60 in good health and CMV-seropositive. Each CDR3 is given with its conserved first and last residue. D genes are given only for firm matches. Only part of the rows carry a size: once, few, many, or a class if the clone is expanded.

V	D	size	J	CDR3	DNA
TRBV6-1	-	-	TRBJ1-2	CASSERGLMNYGYTF	TGTGCCAGCAGTGAGCGGGGACTGATGAACTATGGCTACACCTTC
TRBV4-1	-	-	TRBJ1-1	CASSRRTENTEAFF	TGCGCCAGCAGCCGTCGGACAGAGAACACTGAAGCTTTCTTT
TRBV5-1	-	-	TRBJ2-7	CASSLSGPPRHEQYF	TGCGCCAGCAGCCTAAGTGGGCCACCCCGTCACGAGCAGTACTTC
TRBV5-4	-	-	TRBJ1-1	CASSRGSGDTEAFF	TGTGCCAGCAGCCGAGGAAGTGGTGACACTGAAGCTTTCTTT
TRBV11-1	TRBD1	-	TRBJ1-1	CASSVNPGQYTEAFF	TGTGCCAGCAGCGTCAATCCGGGACAGTACACTGAAGCTTTCTTT
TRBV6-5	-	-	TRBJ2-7	CASSYFGRGDYEQYF	TGTGCCAGCAGTTATTTTGGCAGGGGGGATTACGAGCAGTACTTC
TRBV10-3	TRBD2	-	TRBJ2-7	CATTGTSGSYEQYF	TGTGCCACGACCGGGACTAGCGGATCCTACGAGCAGTACTTC
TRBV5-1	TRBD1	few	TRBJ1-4	CASSRNQGDLIF	TGCGCCAGCAGCAGAAACCAGGGGGACCTTATTTTT
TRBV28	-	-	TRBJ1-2	CASSLRETSNYGYTF	TGTGCCAGCAGTTTACGCGAAACTTCTAACTATGGCTACACCTTC
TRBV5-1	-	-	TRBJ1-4	CASSSRGLDGKLFF	TGCGCCAGCAGCTCGCGGGGGCTGGATGGAAAACTGTTTTTT
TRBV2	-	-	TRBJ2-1	CASSVRTTSSYNEQFF	TGTGCCAGCAGTGTGAGGACTACGAGCTCCTACAATGAGCAGTTCTTC
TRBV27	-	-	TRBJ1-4	CASISYRATNEKLFF	TGTGCCAGCATCTCGTACAGGGCAACTAATGAAAAACTGTTTTTT
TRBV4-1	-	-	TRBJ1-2	CASSSPLQGFSGYTF	TGCGCCAGCAGCAGCCCATTACAGGGTTTTAGTGGCTACACCTTC
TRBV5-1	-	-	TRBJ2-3	CASSYERASSTDTQYF	TGCGCCAGCAGCTATGAGCGGGCCTCTAGCACAGATACGCAGTATTTT
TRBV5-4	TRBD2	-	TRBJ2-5	CASSKTGGAYQETQYF	TGTGCCAGCAGCAAAACCGGGGGGGCCTATCAAGAGACCCAGTACTTC
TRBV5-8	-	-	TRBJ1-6	CASSLDSRENSPLHF	TGTGCCAGCAGTTTGGACAGTCGGGAGAATTCACCCCTCCACTTT
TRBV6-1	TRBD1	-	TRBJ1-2	CASTKMDRAYGYTF	TGTGCCAGCACTAAAATGGACAGGGCCTATGGCTACACCTTC
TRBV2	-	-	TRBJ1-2	CASSPTGNYGYTF	TGTGCCAGCAGTCCAACAGGGAACTATGGCTACACCTTC
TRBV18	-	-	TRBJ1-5	CASSLTGNQPQHF	TGTGCCAGCTCACTAACAGGGAATCAGCCCCAGCATTTT
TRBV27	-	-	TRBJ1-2	CASRRPPSGGYTF	TGTGCCAGCAGGAGACCACCCTCAGGAGGCTACACCTTC
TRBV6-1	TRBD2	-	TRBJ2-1	CASSVAGRDNEQFF	TGTGCCAGCAGTGTCGCAGGGAGGGACAATGAGCAGTTCTTC
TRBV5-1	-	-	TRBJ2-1	CASSLESEPYNEQFF	TGCGCCAGCAGCTTGGAGTCGGAGCCCTACAATGAGCAGTTCTTC
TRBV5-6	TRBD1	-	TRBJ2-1	CASSQRGLLLYNEQFF	TGTGCCAGCAGTCAGAGGGGGCTCCTACTATACAATGAGCAGTTCTTC
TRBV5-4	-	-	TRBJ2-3	CASSSKKTSRQEYF	TGTGCCAGCAGCTCCAAAAAGACTTCGAGACAGGAGTATTTT
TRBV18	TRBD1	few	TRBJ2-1	CASSRDRGNEQFF	TGTGCCAGCTCCCGAGACAGGGGGAATGAGCAGTTCTTC
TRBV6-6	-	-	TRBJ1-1	CASSSKGTRAFF	TGTGCCAGCAGCTCAAAGGGGACACGGGCTTTCTTT
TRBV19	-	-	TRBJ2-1	CASRRGLLSSYNEQFF	TGTGCCAGTAGAAGGGGTCTTTTGAGCTCCTACAATGAGCAGTTCTTC
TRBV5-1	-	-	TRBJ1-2	CASSLDQGNYGYPF	TGCGCCAGCAGCTTGGATCAGGGGAACTATGGCTACCCCTTC
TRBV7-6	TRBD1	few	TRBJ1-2	CASSIGQGRGYTF	TGTGCCAGCAGCATCGGACAGGGGCGAGGCTACACCTTC
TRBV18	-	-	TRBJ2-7	CASSQSPKMYEQYF	TGTGCCAGCTCACAGTCGCCTAAAATGTACGAGCAGTACTTC
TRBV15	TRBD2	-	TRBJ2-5	CATSRDTLAKETQYF	TGTGCCACCAGCAGAGATACACTAGCGAAAGAGACCCAGTACTTC
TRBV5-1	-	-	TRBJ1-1	CASRPVTGNTEAFF	TGCGCCAGCCGTCCCGTGACAGGGAACACTGAAGCTTTCTTT
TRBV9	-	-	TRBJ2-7	CASSPQPTGGEVEQYF	TGTGCCAGCAGCCCTCAACCTACAGGGGGGGAAGTCGAGCAGTACTTC
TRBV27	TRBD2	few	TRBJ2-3	CASSITGLAGGSADTQYF	TGTGCCAGCAGTATAACGGGACTAGCGGGGGGAAGTGCAGATACGCAGTATTTT
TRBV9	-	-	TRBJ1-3	CASSADGLLRDTIYF	TGTGCCAGCAGCGCCGACGGACTGCTGCGGGACACCATATATTTT
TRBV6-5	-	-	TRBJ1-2	CASSYSRQVAYGYTF	TGTGCCAGCAGTTACTCGAGACAGGTAGCCTATGGCTACACCTTC
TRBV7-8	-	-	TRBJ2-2	CASSPPGANTGELFF	TGTGCCAGCAGCCCCCCCGGGGCGAACACCGGGGAGCTGTTTTTT
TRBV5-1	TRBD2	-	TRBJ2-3	CASSPGTNGDTDTQYF	TGCGCCAGCAGCCCCGGGACTAACGGCGACACAGATACGCAGTATTTT
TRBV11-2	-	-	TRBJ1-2	CASSRLAGGVGGYTF	TGTGCCAGCAGCCGACTAGCGGGGGGAGTGGGAGGCTACACCTTC
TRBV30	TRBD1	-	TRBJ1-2	CAWRGTGSEGYGYTF	TGTGCCTGGAGAGGGACAGGGTCGGAAGGCTACGGCTACACCTTC
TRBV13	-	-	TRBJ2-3	CASSFSTGYTDTQYF	TGTGCCAGCAGCTTTTCGACAGGATACACAGATACGCAGTATTTT
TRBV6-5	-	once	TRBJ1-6	CASRDWESYNSPLHF	TGTGCCAGCCGCGATTGGGAGTCCTATAATTCACCCCTCCACTTT
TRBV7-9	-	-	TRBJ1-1	CSSSSGGGRAFF	TGTTCCAGCAGCTCGGGAGGGGGACGGGCTTTCTTT
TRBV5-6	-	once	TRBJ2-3	CASSLSWGATDTQYF	TGTGCCAGCAGCTTATCGTGGGGAGCCACAGATACGCAGTATTTT
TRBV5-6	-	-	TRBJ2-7	CASSLGGHSYEQYF	TGTGCCAGCAGCTTGGGAGGGCACAGTTACGAGCAGTACTTC
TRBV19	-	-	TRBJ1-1	CATSTITTTNTEAFF	TGTGCCACCTCGACAATTACCACGACGAACACTGAAGCTTTCTTT
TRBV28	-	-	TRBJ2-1	CASSFNSVGEQFF	TGTGCCAGCAGTTTTAACTCTGTCGGTGAGCAGTTCTTC
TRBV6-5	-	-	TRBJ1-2	CASSSTQGMGYTF	TGTGCCAGCAGTTCGACTCAGGGGATGGGCTACACCTTC
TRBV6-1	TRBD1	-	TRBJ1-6	CASSEARTGKDSPLHF	TGTGCCAGCAGTGAAGCTAGGACAGGGAAGGACTCACCCCTCCACTTT
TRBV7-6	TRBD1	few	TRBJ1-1	CASSLADGTGFEAFF	TGTGCCAGCAGCTTAGCGGACGGGACAGGGTTTGAAGCTTTCTTT
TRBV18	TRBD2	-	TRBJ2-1	CASSPQRGEQFF	TGTGCCAGCTCACCCCAGCGGGGTGAGCAGTTCTTC
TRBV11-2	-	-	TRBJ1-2	CASTIGSSPTF	TGTGCCAGCACCATCGGGAGCTCCCCCACCTTC
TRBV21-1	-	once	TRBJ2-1	CASSRDSIEDNEQFF	TGTGCCAGCTCAAGAGACAGTATTGAAGACAATGAGCAGTTCTTC
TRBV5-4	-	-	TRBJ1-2	CASSPGGVYGYTF	TGTGCCAGCAGCCCGGGGGGGGTCTATGGCTACACCTTC
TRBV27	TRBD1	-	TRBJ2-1	CASKISTGKNEQFF	TGTGCCAGCAAGATTTCGACAGGGAAAAATGAGCAGTTCTTC